This T cell receptor (beta chain) was found in a study of blood T cell repertoires in COVID-19. The recovered donors of Cohort 3 showed two negative PCRs, clearance, or symptom resolution. The protocol was immunoSEQ multiplex PCR, while the TCRdb copy is restricted to in-frame clones and leaves out a portion. The profile shows around 330,000 clones, about 92% of them singletons. Deletions cut 5 bases from V and 8 bases from J, with 4 bases between. The CDR3 is 10 residues long. Points on this clone: Additional DNA sequences in this sample encode the identical CDR3.

This receptor was obtained from a man aged 55 to 70 who had recovered from COVID-19. Sequencing input: PBMCs or T cells enriched from blood (not recorded which). This chain links TRBV12-3 or TRBV12-4 with TRBJ2-1; D gene uncertain. The CDR3 nucleotides are TGTGCCAGCAGTCTACATGAGCAGTTCTTC. Its protein product is CASSLHEQFF.